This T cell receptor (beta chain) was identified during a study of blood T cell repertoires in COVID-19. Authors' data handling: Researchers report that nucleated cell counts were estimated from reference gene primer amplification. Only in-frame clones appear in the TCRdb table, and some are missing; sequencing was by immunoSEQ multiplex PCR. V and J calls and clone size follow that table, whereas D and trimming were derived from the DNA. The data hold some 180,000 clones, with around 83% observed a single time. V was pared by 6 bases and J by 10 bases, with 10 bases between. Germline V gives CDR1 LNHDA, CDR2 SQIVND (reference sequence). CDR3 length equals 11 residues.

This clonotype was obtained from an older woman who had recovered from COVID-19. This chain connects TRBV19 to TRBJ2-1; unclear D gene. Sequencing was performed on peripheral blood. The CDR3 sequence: CASSARSEQFF. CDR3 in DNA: TGTGCCAGTAGCGCCCGGAGCGAGCAGTTCTTC.